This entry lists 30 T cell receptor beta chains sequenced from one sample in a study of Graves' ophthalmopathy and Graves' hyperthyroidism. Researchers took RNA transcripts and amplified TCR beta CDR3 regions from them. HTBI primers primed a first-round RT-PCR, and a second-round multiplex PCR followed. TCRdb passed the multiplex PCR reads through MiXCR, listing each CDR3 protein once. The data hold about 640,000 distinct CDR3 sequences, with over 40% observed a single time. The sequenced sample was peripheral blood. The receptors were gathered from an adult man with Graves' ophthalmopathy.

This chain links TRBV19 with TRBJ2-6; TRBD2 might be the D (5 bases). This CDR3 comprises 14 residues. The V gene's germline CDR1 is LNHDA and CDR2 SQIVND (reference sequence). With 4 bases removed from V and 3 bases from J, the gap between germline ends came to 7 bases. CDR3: CASSTGFGANVLTF. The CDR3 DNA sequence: TGTGCCAGTAGTACGGGGTTTGGGGCCAACGTCCTGACTTTC.

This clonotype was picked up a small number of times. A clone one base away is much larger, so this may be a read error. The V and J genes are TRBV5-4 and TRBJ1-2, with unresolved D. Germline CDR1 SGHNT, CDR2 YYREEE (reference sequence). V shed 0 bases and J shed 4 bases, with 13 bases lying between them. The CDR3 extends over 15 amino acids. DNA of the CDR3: TGTGCCAGCAGCTTGGAGGGAGCTCGCGGCTATGGCTACACCTTC. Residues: CASSLEGARGYGYTF.

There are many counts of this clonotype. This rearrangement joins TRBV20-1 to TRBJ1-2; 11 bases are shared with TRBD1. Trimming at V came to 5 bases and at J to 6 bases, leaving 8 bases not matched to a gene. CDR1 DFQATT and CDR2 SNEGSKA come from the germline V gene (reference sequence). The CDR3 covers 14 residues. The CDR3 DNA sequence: TGCAGTGCTCCGCGGACAGGGGGCGGCGATGGCTACACCTTC. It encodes CSAPRTGGGDGYTF.

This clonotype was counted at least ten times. The CDR3 DNA reads as TGTGCCAGCAGTGATGAGGCCAGGGCGAACACTGAAGCTTTCTTT. Residues: CASSDEARANTEAFF. The chain joins TRBV25-1 to TRBJ1-1; D may be TRBD1 (5 bases). CDR1 and CDR2 from the germline V gene are MGHDK and SYGVNS. Trimming shortened V by 3 bases and J by 1 base, and 12 bases separated the two germline ends. The CDR3 loop spans 15 amino acids.

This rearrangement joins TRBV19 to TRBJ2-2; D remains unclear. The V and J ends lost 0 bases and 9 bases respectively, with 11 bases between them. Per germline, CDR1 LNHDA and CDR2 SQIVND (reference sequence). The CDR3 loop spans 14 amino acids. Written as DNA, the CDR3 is TGTGCCAGTAGTATAGATCACGCTCTGAGGGAGCTGTTTTTT. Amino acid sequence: CASSIDHALRELFF.

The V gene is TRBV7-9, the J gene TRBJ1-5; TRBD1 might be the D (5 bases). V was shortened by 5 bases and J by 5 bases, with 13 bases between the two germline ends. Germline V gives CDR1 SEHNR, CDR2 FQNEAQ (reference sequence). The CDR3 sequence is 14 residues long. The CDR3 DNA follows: TGTGCCAGCAGCACCCAGGGAGGCTATCAGCCCCAGCATTTT. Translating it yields CASSTQGGYQPQHF. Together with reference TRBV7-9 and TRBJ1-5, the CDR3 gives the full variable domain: DTGVSQNPRHKITKRGQNVTFRCDPISEHNRLYWYRQTLGQGPEFLTYFQNEAQLEKSRLLSDRFSAERPKGSFSTLEIQRTEQGDSAMYLCASSTQGGYQPQHFGDGTRLSIL.

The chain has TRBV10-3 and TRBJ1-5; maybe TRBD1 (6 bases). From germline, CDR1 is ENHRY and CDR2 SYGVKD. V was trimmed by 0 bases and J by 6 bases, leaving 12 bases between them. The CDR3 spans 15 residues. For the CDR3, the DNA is TGTGCCATCAGTGAGTCACAGGGTACCGGTCAGCCCCAGCATTTT. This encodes CAISESQGTGQPQHF.

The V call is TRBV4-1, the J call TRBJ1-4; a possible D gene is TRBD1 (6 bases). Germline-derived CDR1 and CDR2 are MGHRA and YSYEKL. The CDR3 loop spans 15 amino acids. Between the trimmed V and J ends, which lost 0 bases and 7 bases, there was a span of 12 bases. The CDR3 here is CASSQEGGRREKLFF. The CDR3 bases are TGCGCCAGCAGCCAAGAGGGGGGGCGTCGTGAAAAACTGTTTTTT.

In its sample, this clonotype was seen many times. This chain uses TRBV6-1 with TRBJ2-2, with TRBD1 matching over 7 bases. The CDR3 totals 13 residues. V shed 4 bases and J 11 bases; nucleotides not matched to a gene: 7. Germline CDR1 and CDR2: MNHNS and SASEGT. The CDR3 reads CASSGQGFSELFF. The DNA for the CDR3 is TGTGCCAGCAGTGGACAGGGCTTTAGCGAGCTGTTTTTT.

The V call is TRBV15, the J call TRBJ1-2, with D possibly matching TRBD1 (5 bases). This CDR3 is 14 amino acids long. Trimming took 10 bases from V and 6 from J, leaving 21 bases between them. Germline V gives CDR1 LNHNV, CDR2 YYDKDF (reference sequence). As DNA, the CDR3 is TGTGCCAGCTCACCTACTCCACAGGCGGATGGCTACACCTTC. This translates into CASSPTPQADGYTF.

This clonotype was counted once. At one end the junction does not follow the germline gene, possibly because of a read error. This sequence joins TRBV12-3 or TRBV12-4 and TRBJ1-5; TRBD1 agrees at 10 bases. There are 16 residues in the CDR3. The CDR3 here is CVSSRSGQGINQPQHF. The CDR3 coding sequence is TGTGTCAGCAGCCGCTCGGGACAGGGGATTAATCAGCCCCAGCATTTT.

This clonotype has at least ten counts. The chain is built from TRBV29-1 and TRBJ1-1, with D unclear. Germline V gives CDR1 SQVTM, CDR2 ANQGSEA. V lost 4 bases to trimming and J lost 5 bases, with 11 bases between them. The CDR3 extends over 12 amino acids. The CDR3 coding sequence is TGCAGCGTTGGACTGTCGGGGACTGAAGCTTTCTTT. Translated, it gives CSVGLSGTEAFF.

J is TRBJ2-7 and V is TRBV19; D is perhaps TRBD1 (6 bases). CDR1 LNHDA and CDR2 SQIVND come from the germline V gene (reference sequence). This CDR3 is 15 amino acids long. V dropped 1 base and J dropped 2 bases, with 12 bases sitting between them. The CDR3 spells CASSIATTGTYEQYF. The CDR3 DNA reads TGTGCCAGTAGTATAGCCACGACAGGAACCTACGAGCAGTACTTC.

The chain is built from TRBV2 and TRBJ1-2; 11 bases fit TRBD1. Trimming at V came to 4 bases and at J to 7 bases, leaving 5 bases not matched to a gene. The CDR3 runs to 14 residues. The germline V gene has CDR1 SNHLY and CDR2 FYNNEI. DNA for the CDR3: TGTGCCAGCAGTGTGGTGGACAGGGGGCTTGGCTACACCTTC. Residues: CASSVVDRGLGYTF.

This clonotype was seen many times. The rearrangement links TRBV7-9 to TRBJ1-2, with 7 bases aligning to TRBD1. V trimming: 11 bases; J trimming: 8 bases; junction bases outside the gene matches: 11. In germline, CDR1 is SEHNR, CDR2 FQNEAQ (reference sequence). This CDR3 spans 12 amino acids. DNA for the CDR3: TGTGCCGTCGGGTCAGGGGGGAGAGGCTACACCTTC. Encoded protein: CAVGSGGRGYTF.

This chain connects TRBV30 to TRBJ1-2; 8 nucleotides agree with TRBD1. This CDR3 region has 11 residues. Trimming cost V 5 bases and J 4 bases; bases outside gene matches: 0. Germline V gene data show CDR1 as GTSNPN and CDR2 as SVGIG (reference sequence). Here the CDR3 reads CAWGTGYGYTF. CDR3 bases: TGTGCCTGGGGGACAGGCTATGGCTACACCTTC.

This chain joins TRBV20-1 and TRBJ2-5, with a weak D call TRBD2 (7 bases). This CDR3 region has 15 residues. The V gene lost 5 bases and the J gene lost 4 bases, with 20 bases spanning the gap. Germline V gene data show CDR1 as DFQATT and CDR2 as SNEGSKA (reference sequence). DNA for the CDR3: TGCAGTGCTCTGGAGGGGGGGAGGGCCACAGAGACCCAGTACTTC. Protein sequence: CSALEGGRATETQYF.

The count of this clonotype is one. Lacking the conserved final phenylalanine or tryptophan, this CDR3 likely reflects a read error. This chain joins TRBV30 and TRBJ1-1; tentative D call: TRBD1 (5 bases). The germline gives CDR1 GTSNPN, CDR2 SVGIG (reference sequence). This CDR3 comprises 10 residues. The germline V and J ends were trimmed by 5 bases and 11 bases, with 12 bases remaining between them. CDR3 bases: TGTGCCTGGGGGACGTCTCACGCTTTCCTT. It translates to CAWGTSHAFL.

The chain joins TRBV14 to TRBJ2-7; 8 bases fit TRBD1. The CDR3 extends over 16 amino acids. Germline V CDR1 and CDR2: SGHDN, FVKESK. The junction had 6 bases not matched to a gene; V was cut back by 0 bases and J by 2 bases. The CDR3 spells CASSQETWTGTYEQYF. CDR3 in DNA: TGTGCCAGCAGCCAAGAAACCTGGACAGGGACCTACGAGCAGTACTTC.

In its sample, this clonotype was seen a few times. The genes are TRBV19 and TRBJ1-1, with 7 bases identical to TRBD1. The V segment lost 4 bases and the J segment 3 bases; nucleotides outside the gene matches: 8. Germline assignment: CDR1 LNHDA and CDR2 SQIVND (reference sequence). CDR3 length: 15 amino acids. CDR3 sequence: CASSSLTGLDTEAFF. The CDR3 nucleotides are TGTGCCAGTAGTAGTTTGACAGGGCTTGACACTGAAGCTTTCTTT.

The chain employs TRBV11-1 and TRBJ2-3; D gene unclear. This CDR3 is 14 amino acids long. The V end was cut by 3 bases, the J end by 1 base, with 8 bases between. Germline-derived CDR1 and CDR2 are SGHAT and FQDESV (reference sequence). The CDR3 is CASSFPARTDTQYF. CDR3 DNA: TGTGCCAGCAGCTTCCCAGCGCGCACAGATACGCAGTATTTT.

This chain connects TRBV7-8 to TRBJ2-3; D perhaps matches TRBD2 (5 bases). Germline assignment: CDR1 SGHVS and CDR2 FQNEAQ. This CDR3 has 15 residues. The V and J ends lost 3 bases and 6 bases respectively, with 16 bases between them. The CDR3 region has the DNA TGTGCCAGCAGCTTTCGGATCGGGGTGTCGGATACGCAGTATTTT. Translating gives CASSFRIGVSDTQYF.

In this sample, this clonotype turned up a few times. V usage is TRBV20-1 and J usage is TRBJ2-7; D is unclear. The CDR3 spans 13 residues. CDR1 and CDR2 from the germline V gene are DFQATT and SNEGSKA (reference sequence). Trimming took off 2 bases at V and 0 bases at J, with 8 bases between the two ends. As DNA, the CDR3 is TGCAGTGCTAGAAGACCGACCTCCTACGAGCAGTACTTC. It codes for CSARRPTSYEQYF.

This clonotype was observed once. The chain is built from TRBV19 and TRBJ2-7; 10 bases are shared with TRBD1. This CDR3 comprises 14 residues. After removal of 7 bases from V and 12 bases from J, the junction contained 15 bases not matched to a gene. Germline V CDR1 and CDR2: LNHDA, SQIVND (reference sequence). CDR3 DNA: TGTGCCAGTAAACCTACGACAGGGGGCGCTACCCGGTACTTC. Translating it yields CASKPTTGGATRYF.

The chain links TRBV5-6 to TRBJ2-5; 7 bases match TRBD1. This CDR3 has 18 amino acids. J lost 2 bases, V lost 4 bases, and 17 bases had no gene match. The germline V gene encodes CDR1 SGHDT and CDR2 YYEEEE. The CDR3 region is CASSNLLPRDRIQETQYF. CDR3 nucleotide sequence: TGTGCCAGCAGCAACCTACTTCCCCGGGACAGAATTCAAGAGACCCAGTACTTC. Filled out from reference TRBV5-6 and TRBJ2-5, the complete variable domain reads DAGVTQSPTHLIKTRGQQVTLRCSPKSGHDTVSWYQQALGQGPQFIFQYYEEEERQRGNFPDRFSGHQFPNYSSELNVNALLLGDSALYLCASSNLLPRDRIQETQYFGPGTRLLVL.

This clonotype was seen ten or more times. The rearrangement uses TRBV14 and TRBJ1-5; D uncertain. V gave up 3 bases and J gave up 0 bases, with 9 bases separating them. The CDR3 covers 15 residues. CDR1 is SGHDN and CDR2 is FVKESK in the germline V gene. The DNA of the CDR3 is TGTGCCAGCAGCCAGGAGACAAATAGCAATCAGCCCCAGCATTTT. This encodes CASSQETNSNQPQHF.

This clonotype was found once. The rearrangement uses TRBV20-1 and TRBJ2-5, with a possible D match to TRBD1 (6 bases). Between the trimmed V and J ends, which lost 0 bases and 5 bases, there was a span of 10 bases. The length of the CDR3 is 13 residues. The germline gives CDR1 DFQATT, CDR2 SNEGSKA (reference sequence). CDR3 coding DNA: TGCAGTGCTAGAGATGGGGGCGATGAGACCCAGTACTTC. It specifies CSARDGGDETQYF.

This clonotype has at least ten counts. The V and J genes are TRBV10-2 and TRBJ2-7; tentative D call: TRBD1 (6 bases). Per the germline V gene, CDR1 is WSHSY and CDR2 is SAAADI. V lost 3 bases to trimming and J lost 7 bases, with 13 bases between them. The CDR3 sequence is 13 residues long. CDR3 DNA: TGCGCCAGCAGTGATGGGGGCTCGGGGGAGCAGTACTTC. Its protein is CASSDGGSGEQYF.

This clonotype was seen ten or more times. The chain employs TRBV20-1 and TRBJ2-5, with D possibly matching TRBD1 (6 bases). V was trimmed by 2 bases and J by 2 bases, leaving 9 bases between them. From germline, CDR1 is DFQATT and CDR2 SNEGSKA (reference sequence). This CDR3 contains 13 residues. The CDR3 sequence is CSARWGRQETQYF. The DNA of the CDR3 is TGCAGTGCTAGATGGGGGCGACAAGAGACCCAGTACTTC.

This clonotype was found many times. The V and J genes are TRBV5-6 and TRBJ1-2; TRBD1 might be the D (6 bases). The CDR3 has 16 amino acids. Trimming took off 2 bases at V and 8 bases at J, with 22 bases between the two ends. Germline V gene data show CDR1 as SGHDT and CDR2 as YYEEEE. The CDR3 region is CASSFGQPLRSGGYTF. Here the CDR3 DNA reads TGTGCCAGCAGCTTCGGACAGCCCTTAAGGTCAGGCGGCTACACCTTC.